These 17 T cell receptor beta chains were all obtained from the same sample, sequenced in a study of patients and donors after allogeneic stem cell transplantation. TCRdb redid the calling of the RT-PCR reads with MiXCR, one entry per CDR3 protein. This table holds 800,000 to 1,000,000 distinct CDR3 sequences, roughly 18% found once. What was sequenced was blood, either unsorted or a sorted T cell fraction (not recorded which). All receptors come from a human donor who was either an allogeneic HSCT recipient or a stem cell or donor lymphocyte infusion donor (not recorded which). It is not recorded whose cells these are; they may come from a transplant donor.

The chain is built from TRBV5-5 and TRBJ2-1; 7 bases line up with TRBD2. After removal of 4 bases from V and 10 bases from J, the junction contained 17 bases not matched to a gene. This CDR3 comprises 16 residues. Per germline, CDR1 SGHKS and CDR2 YYEKEE (reference sequence). The CDR3 DNA reads TGTGCCAGCAGCCGCCCCCGCGCGGGAGCAACAGGCGAGCAGTTCTTC. Its translation: CASSRPRAGATGEQFF.

This clonotype has a handful of counts. V is TRBV12-3 or TRBV12-4 and J is TRBJ2-7; tentative D call: TRBD2 (6 bases). Trimming shortened V by 0 bases and J by 6 bases, and 12 bases separated the two germline ends. The CDR3 runs 14 residues. The CDR3: CASSLASGLSEQYF. The CDR3 DNA follows: TGTGCCAGCAGTTTAGCGAGCGGGTTGAGCGAGCAGTACTTC.

The genes are TRBV3-1 and TRBJ2-7; TRBD2 agrees at 16 bases. CDR1 and CDR2 from the germline V gene are LGHDT and YNNKEL (reference sequence). V dropped 1 base and J dropped 5; count of bases not matched to a gene: 8. CDR3 size: 18 residues. CDR3 bases: TGTGCCAGCAGCCAAGTCCCGGGACTAGCGGGAGGGCCCCACGAGCAGTACTTC. Encoded protein: CASSQVPGLAGGPHEQYF.

This clonotype was counted between two and nine times. The J gene is TRBJ2-5, the V gene TRBV5-1; D is unclear. V was cut by 4 bases and J by 5 bases, with 15 bases left in between. Germline CDR1 is SGHRS and CDR2 is YFSETQ. The CDR3 contains 14 residues. This CDR3 is CASSPVVGRETQYF. As DNA, the CDR3 is TGCGCCAGCAGCCCAGTGGTTGGTAGGGAGACCCAGTACTTC.

The chain links TRBV25-1 to TRBJ2-3, with TRBD1 matching 7 bases. The V and J ends lost 3 bases and 0 bases, in that order; junction bases with no gene match: 9. Germline CDR1 MGHDK, CDR2 SYGVNS. The CDR3 has 17 residues. In DNA, the CDR3 is TGTGCCAGCAGTGACCCCCGACAGGGTGGTAGCACAGATACGCAGTATTTT. Protein: CASSDPRQGGSTDTQYF.

This rearrangement joins TRBV18 to TRBJ2-2; D call uncertain. With 3 bases removed from V and 3 bases from J, the gap between germline ends came to 8 bases. CDR1 is KGHSH, CDR2 LQKENI, per germline. This CDR3 contains 14 residues. Here the CDR3 reads CASSPKTDTGELFF. The CDR3 DNA reads TGTGCCAGCTCACCGAAGACGGACACCGGGGAGCTGTTTTTT.

V usage is TRBV30 and J usage is TRBJ1-1; 8 bases map to TRBD1. Trimming cost V 5 bases and J 5 bases; bases outside gene matches: 4. Germline lookup yields CDR1 GTSNPN and CDR2 SVGIG (reference sequence). The CDR3 consists of 12 residues. The DNA of the CDR3 is TGTGCCTGGGCACAGGGGGTAACTGAAGCTTTCTTT. Translating it yields CAWAQGVTEAFF.

The V and J genes are TRBV5-6 and TRBJ1-3; TRBD1 might be the D (6 bases). The CDR3 contains 16 residues. Trimming took off 4 bases at V and 0 bases at J, with 14 bases between the two ends. Per germline, CDR1 SGHDT and CDR2 YYEEEE. Here the CDR3 DNA reads TGTGCCAGCAGCAACAGGGCAGGCTCCTCTGGAAACACCATATATTTT. It yields the protein CASSNRAGSSGNTIYF.

The DNA of the CDR3 is TGTGCCAGCAGCGTATCTTCGGGAGGGAATGCTTACGAGCAGTACTTC. This codes for CASSVSSGGNAYEQYF. V usage is TRBV9 and J usage is TRBJ2-7, with 8 nucleotides matching TRBD2. CDR1 is SGDLS, CDR2 YYNGEE, per germline. V was clipped by 1 base and J by 4 bases; unmatched bases: 10. CDR3 size: 16 residues.

The rearrangement links TRBV5-1 to TRBJ1-1, with TRBD1 matching 8 bases. The trim removed 5 bases at V and 1 base at J, leaving 13 bases unmatched. Germline V gives CDR1 SGHRS, CDR2 YFSETQ. The CDR3 consists of 17 residues. The CDR3 region has the DNA TGCGCCAGCAGGTATGGACAGGGAGAAAGCAGGAACACTGAAGCTTTCTTT. Its protein is CASRYGQGESRNTEAFF.

This clonotype was counted a few times. The gene calls are TRBV29-1 and TRBJ2-5; D possibly corresponds to TRBD1 (5 bases). Trimming stripped 2 bases from V and 5 bases from J, with 18 bases between. Germline V lookup: CDR1 SQVTM, CDR2 ANQGSEA. The CDR3 covers 15 residues. DNA of the CDR3: TGCAGCGTTGAACAGGGAAGGGCTAAGTTGGAGACCCAGTACTTC. As protein: CSVEQGRAKLETQYF.

This chain uses TRBV7-9 with TRBJ2-6, with 7 bases lining up with TRBD2. The CDR3 is 17 amino acids. The V gene's germline CDR1 is SEHNR and CDR2 FQNEAQ (reference sequence). Unmatched junction bases numbered 5, after V lost 3 bases and J lost 0 bases. The CDR3 DNA sequence: TGTGCCAGCAGCTTTACGGGAGGCCCCTCTGGGGCCAACGTCCTGACTTTC. Encoded protein: CASSFTGGPSGANVLTF.

This rearrangement joins TRBV2 to TRBJ1-4, with 10 positions matching TRBD1. The length of the CDR3 is 15 residues. Germline values: CDR1 SNHLY, CDR2 FYNNEI. J gave up 8 bases and V 7 bases, and 10 bases lay outside the gene matches. CDR3 protein: CASIFAGQGHEKLFF. The CDR3 DNA reads TGTGCCAGCATCTTTGCGGGACAGGGGCACGAAAAACTGTTTTTT.

The chain combines TRBV5-1 with TRBJ2-2; 8 nucleotides align to TRBD1. The CDR3 is 16 amino acids. In germline, CDR1 is SGHRS, CDR2 YFSETQ. V lost 4 bases and J lost 6; bases outside the gene matches: 11. This CDR3 is CASSITGGIVSGELFF. CDR3 bases: TGCGCCAGCAGCATTACAGGGGGGATCGTTTCCGGGGAGCTGTTTTTT.

This clonotype showed up many times. The rearrangement links TRBV12-3 or TRBV12-4 to TRBJ2-2, with unresolved D. V shed 4 bases and J shed 5 bases, with 14 bases lying between them. This CDR3 spans 15 amino acids. CDR3 in amino acids: CASSSRLSPTGELFF. The DNA for the CDR3 is TGTGCCAGCAGTTCTAGGCTATCTCCTACCGGGGAGCTGTTTTTT.

This clonotype was observed a handful of times. The chain carries TRBV3-1 and TRBJ2-1; possible D gene TRBD1, 5 bases. V dropped 1 base and J dropped 6 bases, with 16 bases sitting between them. The germline CDR1 and CDR2 sequences are LGHDT and YNNKEL (reference sequence). The CDR3 has 16 amino acids. In DNA, the CDR3 is TGTGCCAGCAGCCAAGGGAGCCTAGTAAGGGGCAATGAGCAGTTCTTC. Encoded protein: CASSQGSLVRGNEQFF.

This clonotype was seen a few times. J is TRBJ1-2 and V is TRBV12-3 or TRBV12-4; D call uncertain. The CDR3 extends over 14 amino acids. Trimming removed 6 bases from V and 4 bases from J, with 15 bases in between. The CDR3 DNA reads TGTGCCAGCAGCCTAAGAGGGAGGGCCTATGGCTACACCTTC. Translating gives CASSLRGRAYGYTF.